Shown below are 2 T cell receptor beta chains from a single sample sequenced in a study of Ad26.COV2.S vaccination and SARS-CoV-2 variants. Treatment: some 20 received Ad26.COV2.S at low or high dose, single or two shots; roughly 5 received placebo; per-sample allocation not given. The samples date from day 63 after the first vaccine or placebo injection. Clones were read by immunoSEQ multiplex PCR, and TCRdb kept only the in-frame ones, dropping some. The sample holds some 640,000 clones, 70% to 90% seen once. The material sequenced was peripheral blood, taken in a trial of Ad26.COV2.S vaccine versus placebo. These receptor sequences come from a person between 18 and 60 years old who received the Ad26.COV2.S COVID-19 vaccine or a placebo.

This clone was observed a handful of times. The CDR3 reads CASSDRRVEAFF. The CDR3 DNA follows: TGTGCCAGCAGTGACAGGCGAGTTGAAGCTTTCTTT. This rearrangement joins TRBV6-1 to TRBJ1-1; D is unclear. The V gene's germline CDR1 is MNHNS and CDR2 SASEGT. The germline V and J ends were trimmed by 3 bases and 7 bases, with 9 bases remaining between them. This CDR3 contains 12 residues.

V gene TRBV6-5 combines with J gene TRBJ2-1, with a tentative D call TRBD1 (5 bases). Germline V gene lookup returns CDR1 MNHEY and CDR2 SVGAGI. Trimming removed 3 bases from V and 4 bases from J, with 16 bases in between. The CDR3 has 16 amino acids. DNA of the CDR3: TGTGCCAGCAGTTATCTCCAGGGTGGGAAGTACAATGAGCAGTTCTTC. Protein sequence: CASSYLQGGKYNEQFF.